This T cell receptor beta chain derives from a study of technical replicates of blood from a handful of donors. The protocol was immunoSEQ multiplex PCR, while the TCRdb copy is restricted to in-frame clones and leaves out a portion. The sample has around 68,000 clones; approximately 97% are singletons. The material sequenced was T cells isolated from PBMCs. The clonotype was recovered from a human donor in good health.

The CDR3 reads CASSLDRKETQYF. In DNA, the CDR3 is TGTGCCAGCAGCTTAGACAGGAAAGAGACCCAGTACTTC. The chain uses TRBV7-2 and TRBJ2-5; D perhaps matches TRBD1 (5 bases). This CDR3 has 13 residues. Germline CDR1 reads SGHTA; CDR2 reads FQGNSA. V lost 1 base and J lost 3, with 6 bases in between.